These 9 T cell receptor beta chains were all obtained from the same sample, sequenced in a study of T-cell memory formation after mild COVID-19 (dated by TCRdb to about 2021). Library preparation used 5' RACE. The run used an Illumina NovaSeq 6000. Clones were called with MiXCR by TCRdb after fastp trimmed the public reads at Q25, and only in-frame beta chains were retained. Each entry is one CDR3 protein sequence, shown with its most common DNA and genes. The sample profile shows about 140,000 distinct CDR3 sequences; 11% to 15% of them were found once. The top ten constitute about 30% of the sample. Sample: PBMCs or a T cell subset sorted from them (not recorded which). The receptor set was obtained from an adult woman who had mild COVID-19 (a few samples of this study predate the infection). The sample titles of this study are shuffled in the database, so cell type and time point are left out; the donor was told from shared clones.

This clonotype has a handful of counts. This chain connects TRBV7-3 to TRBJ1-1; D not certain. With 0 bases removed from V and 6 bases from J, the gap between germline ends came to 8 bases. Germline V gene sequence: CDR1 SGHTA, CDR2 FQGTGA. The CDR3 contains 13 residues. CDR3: CASSLTGFAEAFF. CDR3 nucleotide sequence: TGTGCCAGCAGCTTAACAGGGTTTGCTGAAGCTTTCTTT.

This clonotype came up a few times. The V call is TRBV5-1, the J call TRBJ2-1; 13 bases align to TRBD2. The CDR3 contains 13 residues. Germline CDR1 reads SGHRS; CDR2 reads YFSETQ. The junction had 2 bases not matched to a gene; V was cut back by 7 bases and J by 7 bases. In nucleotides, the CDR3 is TGCGCCAGCGGGACTAGCGGGATGAATGAGCAGTTCTTC. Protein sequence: CASGTSGMNEQFF.

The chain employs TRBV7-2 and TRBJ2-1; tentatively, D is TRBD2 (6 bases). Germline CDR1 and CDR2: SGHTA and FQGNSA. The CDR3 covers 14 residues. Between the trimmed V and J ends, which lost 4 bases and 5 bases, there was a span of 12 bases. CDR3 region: CASSSWDSHNEQFF. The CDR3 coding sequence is TGTGCCAGCAGCTCCTGGGACTCTCACAATGAGCAGTTCTTC.

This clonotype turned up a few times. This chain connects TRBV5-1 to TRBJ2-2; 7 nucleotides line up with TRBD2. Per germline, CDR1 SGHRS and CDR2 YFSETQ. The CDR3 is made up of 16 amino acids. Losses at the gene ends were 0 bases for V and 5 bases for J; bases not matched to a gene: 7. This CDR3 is CASSLAERGSTGELFF. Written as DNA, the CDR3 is TGCGCCAGCAGCTTGGCTGAGCGGGGAAGTACCGGGGAGCTGTTTTTT. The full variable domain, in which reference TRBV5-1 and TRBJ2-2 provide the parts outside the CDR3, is KAGVTQTPRYLIKTRGQQVTLSCSPISGHRSVSWYQQTPGQGLQFLFEYFSETQRNKGNFPGRFSGRQFSNSRSEMNVSTLELGDSALYLCASSLAERGSTGELFFGEGSRLTVL.

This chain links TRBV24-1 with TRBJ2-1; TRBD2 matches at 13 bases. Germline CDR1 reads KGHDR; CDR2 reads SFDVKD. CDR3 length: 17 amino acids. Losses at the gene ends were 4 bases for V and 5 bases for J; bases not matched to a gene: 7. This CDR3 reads CATSEDMGLAGNNEQFF. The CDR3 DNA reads TGTGCCACCAGTGAAGACATGGGACTAGCGGGGAACAATGAGCAGTTCTTC.

The CDR3 spells CASSQDMLNTEAFF. Written as DNA, the CDR3 is TGTGCCAGCAGCCAAGATATGTTGAACACTGAAGCTTTCTTT. V and J are TRBV3-1 and TRBJ1-1; no firm D call. V dropped 0 bases and J dropped 0 bases, with 5 bases sitting between them. This CDR3 is 14 amino acids long. CDR1 is LGHDT and CDR2 is YNNKEL in the germline V gene (reference sequence).

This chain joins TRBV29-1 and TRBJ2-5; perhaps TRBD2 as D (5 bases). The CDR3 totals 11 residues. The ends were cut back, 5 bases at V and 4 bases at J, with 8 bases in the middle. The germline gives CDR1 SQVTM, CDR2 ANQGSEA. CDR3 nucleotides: TGCAGCGTTCGGGAAATAGAGACCCAGTACTTC. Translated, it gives CSVREIETQYF.

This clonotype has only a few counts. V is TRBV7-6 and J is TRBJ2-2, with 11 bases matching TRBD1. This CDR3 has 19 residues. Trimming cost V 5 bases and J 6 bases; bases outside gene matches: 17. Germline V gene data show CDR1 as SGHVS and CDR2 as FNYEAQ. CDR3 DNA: TGTGCCAGCAGCATCACTCGGACAGGGGGCGTCGTAATGGCCGGGGAGCTGTTTTTT. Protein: CASSITRTGGVVMAGELFF.

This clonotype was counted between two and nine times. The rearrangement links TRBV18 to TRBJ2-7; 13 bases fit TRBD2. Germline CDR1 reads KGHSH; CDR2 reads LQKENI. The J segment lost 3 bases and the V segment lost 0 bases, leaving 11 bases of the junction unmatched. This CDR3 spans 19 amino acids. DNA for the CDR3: TGTGCCAGCTCACCACCAGGCCTAGGACTAGCGGGAGTGTTCTACGAGCAGTACTTC. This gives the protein CASSPPGLGLAGVFYEQYF.